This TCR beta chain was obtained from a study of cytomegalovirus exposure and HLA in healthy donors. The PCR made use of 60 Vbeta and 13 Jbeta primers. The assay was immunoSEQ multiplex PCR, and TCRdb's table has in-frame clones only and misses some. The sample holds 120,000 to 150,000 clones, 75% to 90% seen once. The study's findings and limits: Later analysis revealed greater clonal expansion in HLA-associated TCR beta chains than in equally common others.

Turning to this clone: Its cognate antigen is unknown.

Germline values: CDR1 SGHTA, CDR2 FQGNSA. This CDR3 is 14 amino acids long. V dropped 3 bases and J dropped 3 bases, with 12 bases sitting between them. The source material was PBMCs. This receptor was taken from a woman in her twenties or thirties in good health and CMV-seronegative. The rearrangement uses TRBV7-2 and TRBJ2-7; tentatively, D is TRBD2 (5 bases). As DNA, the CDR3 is TGTGCCAGCAGCTTGACTTACGGGAACTACGAGCAGTACTTC. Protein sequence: CASSLTYGNYEQYF. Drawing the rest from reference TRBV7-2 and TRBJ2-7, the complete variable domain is GAGVSQSPSNKVTEKGKDVELRCDPISGHTALYWYRQSLGQGLEFLIYFQGNSAPDKSGLPSDRFSAERTGGSVSTLTIQRTQQEDSAVYLCASSLTYGNYEQYFGPGTRLTVT.